Listed below are T cell receptor beta chains from one sample, sequenced in a study of STAT5B mutations in CD4+ large granular lymphocyte leukemia. Here immunoSEQ multiplex PCR was the method, and the copy in TCRdb shows in-frame clones only, minus some. The sample records tens of thousands of clones, 65% to 70% being singletons. Sequencing was done on a sample of CD4+ T cells from blood buffy coats. These receptors were collected from a human donor in good health. Each CDR3 is given with its conserved first and last residue. The order of the fields is V gene, J gene, D gene, clone size, CDR3 DNA, CDR3 protein. The D gene is left open where the match is weak. Where a row states a size, it is once, few, many or the class of an expanded clone; other rows omit it.

>TRBV4-1|TRBJ1-4|NA|NA
TGCGCCAGCAGCCAAGATCTGAAGGGCACCTATGAAAAACTGTTTTTT
CASSQDLKGTYEKLFF
>TRBV7-9|TRBJ1-1|NA|NA
TGTGCCAGCAGCTTAGGAACGAACACTGAAGCTTTCTTT
CASSLGTNTEAFF
>TRBV4-3|TRBJ2-3|TRBD2|NA
TGCGCCAGCAGCCAAGATAAGCGGGGGGGCGCAGATACGCAGTATTTT
CASSQDKRGGADTQYF
>TRBV5-1|TRBJ2-5|NA|NA
TGCGCCAGCAGCGCCGCACTAGGACAAGAGACCCAGTACTTC
CASSAALGQETQYF
>TRBV11-2|TRBJ1-5|NA|NA
TGTGCCAGCAGCTTAGACTCGGGGCTGAGCAATCAGCCCCAGCATTTT
CASSLDSGLSNQPQHF
>TRBV7-8|TRBJ1-4|NA|NA
TGTGCCAGCAGCTTAGTCCCCCAGGCGGCTAATGAAAAACTGTTTTTT
CASSLVPQAANEKLFF
>TRBV7-3|TRBJ2-1|NA|few
TGTGCCAGCAGCTTAAACCTCCAGCGAGGGCTTGAGCAGTTCTTC
CASSLNLQRGLEQFF
>TRBV19|TRBJ2-5|NA|NA
TGTGCCAGTAGTATGCGGCGGAGCCTCCAAGAGACCCAGTACTTC
CASSMRRSLQETQYF
>TRBV10-3|TRBJ2-3|TRBD2|few
TGTGCCATCAGTTCCGGGACTAGCGGGGCCACAGATACGCAGTATTTT
CAISSGTSGATDTQYF
>TRBV28|TRBJ1-2|NA|NA
TGTGCCAGCAGCCAGGTGGGCTATGGCTACACCTTC
CASSQVGYGYTF
>TRBV9|TRBJ1-1|NA|few
TGTGCCAGCAGCTCCCCCACAGTGAACACTGAAGCTTTCTTT
CASSSPTVNTEAFF
>TRBV11-2|TRBJ2-2|TRBD2|once
TGTGCCAGCAGCTTAGTGGTAGCGGGGGGGCCAGGCGGGGAGCTGTTTTTT
CASSLVVAGGPGGELFF
>TRBV11-2|TRBJ1-1|NA|NA
TGTGCCAGCAGGTTCCAGGGAGCGGGCACTGAAGCTTTCTTT
CASRFQGAGTEAFF
>TRBV7-2|TRBJ2-4|NA|NA
TGTGCCAGCAGGGGGGCTGTCCGGGGCAAAAACATTCAGTACTTC
CASRGAVRGKNIQYF
>TRBV2|TRBJ1-2|NA|few
TGTGCCAGCAGCGAACCTGCAACAGGGAACTATGGCTACACCTTC
CASSEPATGNYGYTF
>TRBV11-3|TRBJ1-1|NA|few
TGTGCCAGCAGGCAAACACCTCAAGGAGCTGAAGCTTTCTTT
CASRQTPQGAEAFF
>TRBV5-1|TRBJ1-1|NA|NA
TGCGCCAGCAGCTTGCGATGGGACACTGAAGCTTTCTTT
CASSLRWDTEAFF
>TRBV5-1|TRBJ2-5|TRBD1|NA
TGCGCCAGCAGCTCACAGGGGAATAGCGAGACCCAGTACTTC
CASSSQGNSETQYF
>TRBV10-3|TRBJ2-3|NA|NA
TGTGCCATCAGTGTTCTCTCGGGGGCCACAGATACGCAGTATTTT
CAISVLSGATDTQYF
>TRBV7-2|TRBJ1-1|TRBD1|NA
TGTGCCAGCAGCTTAGCGGGACAGGGATCGACTGAAGCTTTCTTT
CASSLAGQGSTEAFF
>TRBV14|TRBJ1-2|NA|NA
TGTGCCAGCAGCCAAGCCGGGGCGGATGGCTACACCTTC
CASSQAGADGYTF
>TRBV6-4|TRBJ1-1|NA|NA
TGTGCCGGCGAACTGGGAAGTACTGAAGCTTTCTTT
CAGELGSTEAFF
>TRBV19|TRBJ1-2|TRBD1|few
TGTGCCAGTAGTGGGACAGGTGTAGTAGGTGGCTACACCTTC
CASSGTGVVGGYTF
>TRBV7-3|TRBJ1-2|NA|NA
TGTGCCAGCAGCCCTCATGGGGGGCGAAATGGCTACACCTTC
CASSPHGGRNGYTF
>TRBV10-2|TRBJ1-2|NA|NA
TGCGCCAGCAGTGAGTCGCAGCGGCAGGGTGCCTCGAAGGATGGCTACACCTTC
CASSESQRQGASKDGYTF
>TRBV11-3|TRBJ1-2|NA|NA
TGTGCCAGCAGCTCAGAAGGGAGTGGCTATGGCTACACCTTC
CASSSEGSGYGYTF
>TRBV18|TRBJ2-1|TRBD2|NA
TGTGCCAGCTCAGCCCGGCGGGGGGCTTCCTACAATGAGCAGTTCTTC
CASSARRGASYNEQFF
>TRBV18|TRBJ1-1|NA|few
TGTGCCAGCTCACCACCCTCGCTGATGAACACTGAAGCTTTCTTT
CASSPPSLMNTEAFF
>TRBV18|TRBJ2-2|NA|NA
TGTGCCAGCTCATCCGGGGGAGGAACCGGGGAGCTGTTTTTT
CASSSGGGTGELFF
>TRBV10-3|TRBJ1-1|TRBD1|few
TGTGCCATCAGTGAGGGACAGGGTTTCACTGAAGCTTTCTTT
CAISEGQGFTEAFF
>TRBV5-1|TRBJ1-1|NA|NA
TGCGCCAGCAGCTTTGGACGGCAGAACACTGAAGCTTTCTTT
CASSFGRQNTEAFF
>TRBV28|TRBJ1-5|NA|once
TGTGCCAGCAGTTTAATAGGGGACACACCTCTTGGTCAGCCCCAGCATTTT
CASSLIGDTPLGQPQHF
>TRBV7-9|TRBJ2-5|NA|once
TGTGCCAGCAGCCTAACGAATTTACTTCAAGAGACCCAGTACTTC
CASSLTNLLQETQYF
>TRBV6-6|TRBJ2-3|NA|NA
TGTGCCAGCGGCAGCGGTGGTACGCAGTATTTT
CASGSGGTQYF
>TRBV18|TRBJ2-6|NA|NA
TGTGCCAGCTCACGCGGGACCTCAGCATTCGGGGCCAACGTCCTGACTTTC
CASSRGTSAFGANVLTF
>TRBV4-1|TRBJ2-3|NA|few
TGCGCCAGCAGCCGAACGACAGCTAGCACAGATACGCAGTATTTT
CASSRTTASTDTQYF
>TRBV5-1|TRBJ1-6|NA|few
TGCGCCAGCAGCTTGGGTTCCTATAATTCACCCCTCCACTTT
CASSLGSYNSPLHF
>TRBV5-1|TRBJ2-1|NA|NA
TGCGCCAGCAGCCCCGAAACAGGGAGAAATGAGCAGTTCTTC
CASSPETGRNEQFF
>TRBV4-1|TRBJ2-7|NA|NA
TGCGCCAGCAGCCAAGAAGGGGGTTACTCCTACGAGCAGTACTTC
CASSQEGGYSYEQYF
>TRBV19|TRBJ1-2|NA|NA
TGTGCCAGTATGCCTGGCTTCTCAGCGGGCTACACCTTC
CASMPGFSAGYTF
>TRBV19|TRBJ1-2|NA|once
TGTGCCAGTAGTACCTCAGGGGAAAACTATGGCTACACCTTC
CASSTSGENYGYTF
>TRBV29-1|TRBJ2-7|NA|NA
TGCAGCGTTGTGAGCGCCTACGAGCAGTACTTC
CSVVSAYEQYF
>TRBV7-9|TRBJ2-5|NA|NA
TGTGCCAGCAGCTTTGGGGACCAGATCTACGTGCAGTACTTC
CASSFGDQIYVQYF
>TRBV6-6|TRBJ2-1|TRBD1|NA
TGTGCCAGCAGTTCGCTCGGGACAGGGTCCTACAATGAGCAGTTCTTC
CASSSLGTGSYNEQFF
>TRBV27|TRBJ2-7|NA|NA
TGTGCCAGCAGTCGTAGAGGGGGAGGCGAGCAGTACTTC
CASSRRGGGEQYF
>TRBV2|TRBJ2-3|NA|NA
TGTGCCAGCAGGATAGGGATTGGAGATACGCAGTATTTT
CASRIGIGDTQYF
>TRBV4-1|TRBJ1-3|TRBD1|NA
TGCGCCAGCAGCCATCCCGACAGGGTGGAAGGAAACACCATATATTTT
CASSHPDRVEGNTIYF
>TRBV13|TRBJ2-5|TRBD1|NA
TGTGCCAGCAGCTTTGGACAGGGCACTTCCCGAGAGACCCAGTACTTC
CASSFGQGTSRETQYF
>TRBV20-1|TRBJ1-1|NA|NA
TGCAGTGCTCGCCTGAACACTGAAGCTTTCTTT
CSARLNTEAFF
>TRBV19|TRBJ2-1|TRBD2|NA
TGTGCCAGTAGCCCCGGACTAGCGGGGGGGAATGAGCAGTTCTTC
CASSPGLAGGNEQFF
>TRBV11-3|TRBJ2-6|NA|NA
TGTGCCAGCAGCCCAGGACAGACCGCCGGGGCCAACGTCCTGACTTTC
CASSPGQTAGANVLTF
>TRBV6-1|TRBJ2-7|TRBD1|NA
TGTGCCAGCAGTGAACAGACGGGACAGGGGGGAGAGCAGTACTTC
CASSEQTGQGGEQYF